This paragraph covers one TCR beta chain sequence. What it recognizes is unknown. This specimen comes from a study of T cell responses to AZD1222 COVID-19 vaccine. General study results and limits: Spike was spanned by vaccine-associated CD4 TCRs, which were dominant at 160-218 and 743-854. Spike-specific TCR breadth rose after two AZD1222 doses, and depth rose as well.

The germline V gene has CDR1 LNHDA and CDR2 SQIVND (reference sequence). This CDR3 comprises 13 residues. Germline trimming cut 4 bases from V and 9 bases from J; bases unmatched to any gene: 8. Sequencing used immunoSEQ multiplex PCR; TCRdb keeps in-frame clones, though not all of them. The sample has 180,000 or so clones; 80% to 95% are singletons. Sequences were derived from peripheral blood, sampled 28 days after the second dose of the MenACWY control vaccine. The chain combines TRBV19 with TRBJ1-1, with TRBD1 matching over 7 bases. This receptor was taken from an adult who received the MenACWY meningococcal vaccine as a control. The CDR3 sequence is CASSNVRRGQAFF. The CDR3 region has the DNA TGTGCCAGTAGTAATGTGAGGAGGGGGCAAGCTTTCTTT.